A selection of T cell receptor beta chains follows, all from one sample in a study of blood T cells in healthy people across ages. TCRdb called the 5' RACE reads again in MiXCR, with one record for every CDR3 protein. The sample records about 1.4 million distinct CDR3 sequences, approximately 59% being singletons. Sequencing was done on a sample of blood. These receptors all stem from a man younger than 35 in good health. Each CDR3 is given with its conserved first and last residue. Each record gives: V gene, J gene, D gene, CDR3 length, clone size, CDR3 protein, CDR3 DNA. A D gene is named only where the DNA matches it firmly. Clone size, where shown, is once, few, many, or a class for clones that have expanded.

v_gene: TRBV7-9; j_gene: TRBJ1-6; d_gene: -; len: 15; abundance: -; CDR3aa: CASSLGGGQVAPLHF; CDR3nt: TGTGCCAGCAGCTTAGGGGGGGGGCAGGTCGCTCCCCTCCACTTT
v_gene: TRBV6-5; j_gene: TRBJ2-3; d_gene: -; len: 12; abundance: once; CDR3aa: CASSSGGNTQYF; CDR3nt: TGTGCCAGCAGTTCCGGGGGAAATACGCAGTATTTT
v_gene: TRBV27; j_gene: TRBJ2-3; d_gene: TRBD2; len: 15; abundance: -; CDR3aa: CASSTLAGRADTQYF; CDR3nt: TGTGCCAGCAGTACCCTAGCGGGGCGGGCAGATACGCAGTATTTT
v_gene: TRBV29-1; j_gene: TRBJ1-2; d_gene: TRBD1; len: 13; abundance: few; CDR3aa: CSVTEQGRYGYTF; CDR3nt: TGCAGCGTTACAGAACAGGGGCGATATGGCTACACCTTC
v_gene: TRBV14; j_gene: TRBJ2-1; d_gene: -; len: 19; abundance: -; CDR3aa: CASSQDRSGSPSSYNEQFF; CDR3nt: TGTGCCAGCAGCCAAGATCGGTCAGGTAGCCCCAGCTCCTACAATGAGCAGTTCTTC
v_gene: TRBV27; j_gene: TRBJ2-1; d_gene: TRBD2; len: 17; abundance: -; CDR3aa: CASSPRLAGGAYNEQFF; CDR3nt: TGTGCCAGCAGTCCCAGGTTAGCGGGAGGGGCCTACAATGAGCAGTTCTTC
v_gene: TRBV29-1; j_gene: TRBJ2-4; d_gene: TRBD1; len: 13; abundance: few; CDR3aa: CSVVGQGGDIQYF; CDR3nt: TGCAGCGTGGTAGGACAGGGGGGCGACATTCAGTACTTC
v_gene: TRBV10-3; j_gene: TRBJ2-3; d_gene: TRBD2; len: 17; abundance: few; CDR3aa: CAIRGTSGGARTDTQYF; CDR3nt: TGTGCCATCAGGGGGACTAGCGGGGGGGCCCGCACAGATACGCAGTATTTT
v_gene: TRBV5-6; j_gene: TRBJ2-3; d_gene: TRBD2; len: 18; abundance: -; CDR3aa: CASSLLRGRAPFTDTQYF; CDR3nt: TGTGCCAGCAGCTTGCTTCGCGGGAGGGCCCCGTTCACAGATACGCAGTATTTT
v_gene: TRBV2; j_gene: TRBJ2-7; d_gene: -; len: 15; abundance: few; CDR3aa: CASSGVGLPPYEQYF; CDR3nt: TGTGCCAGCAGTGGGGTGGGGTTGCCCCCCTACGAGCAGTACTTC
v_gene: TRBV20-1; j_gene: TRBJ2-3; d_gene: TRBD1; len: 15; abundance: -; CDR3aa: CSASGQGYRADTQYF; CDR3nt: TGCAGTGCTAGCGGACAGGGCTACAGAGCAGATACGCAGTATTTT
v_gene: TRBV6-6; j_gene: TRBJ2-3; d_gene: -; len: 13; abundance: few; CDR3aa: CASRRRSTDTQYF; CDR3nt: TGTGCCAGCAGGCGAAGAAGCACAGATACGCAGTATTTT
v_gene: TRBV4-1; j_gene: TRBJ2-2; d_gene: -; len: 16; abundance: -; CDR3aa: CASSQDIRLITGELFF; CDR3nt: TGCGCCAGCAGCCAAGATATCAGGCTAATCACCGGGGAGCTGTTTTTT
v_gene: TRBV18; j_gene: TRBJ2-5; d_gene: -; len: 14; abundance: -; CDR3aa: CASSPNQASETQYF; CDR3nt: TGTGCCAGCTCACCCAACCAGGCCTCAGAGACCCAGTACTTC
v_gene: TRBV10-2; j_gene: TRBJ2-1; d_gene: -; len: 14; abundance: -; CDR3aa: CASSESRPLNEQFF; CDR3nt: TGCGCCAGCAGTGAGTCGCGGCCACTCAATGAGCAGTTCTTC
v_gene: TRBV11-2; j_gene: TRBJ1-6; d_gene: -; len: 16; abundance: once; CDR3aa: CASSLGRTSYNSPLHF; CDR3nt: TGTGCCAGCAGCTTAGGCAGAACTTCCTATAATTCACCCCTCCACTTT
v_gene: TRBV12-3/TRBV12-4; j_gene: TRBJ2-7; d_gene: -; len: 15; abundance: once; CDR3aa: CASSLTGRRSYEQYF; CDR3nt: TGTGCCAGCAGTTTAACGGGGCGTAGGTCCTACGAGCAGTACTTC
v_gene: TRBV5-1; j_gene: TRBJ2-3; d_gene: -; len: 17; abundance: -; CDR3aa: CASSLADPRPSTDTQYF; CDR3nt: TGCGCCAGCAGCTTGGCCGACCCCAGGCCAAGCACAGATACGCAGTATTTT
v_gene: TRBV7-9; j_gene: TRBJ2-7; d_gene: TRBD1; len: 15; abundance: few; CDR3aa: CASSPGQGKNYEQYF; CDR3nt: TGTGCCAGCAGCCCGGGACAGGGGAAAAATTACGAGCAGTACTTC
v_gene: TRBV20-1; j_gene: TRBJ1-6; d_gene: TRBD1; len: 15; abundance: -; CDR3aa: CSARGQGIGRSPLHF; CDR3nt: TGCAGTGCTAGGGGACAGGGAATCGGGCGTTCACCCCTCCACTTT
v_gene: TRBV6-1; j_gene: TRBJ2-3; d_gene: TRBD1; len: 14; abundance: -; CDR3aa: CASRQGAFSDTQYF; CDR3nt: TGTGCCAGCAGACAGGGGGCTTTCTCAGATACGCAGTATTTT
v_gene: TRBV12-3/TRBV12-4; j_gene: TRBJ2-3; d_gene: -; len: 16; abundance: -; CDR3aa: CASSFDSGHRTDTQYF; CDR3nt: TGTGCCAGCAGTTTCGACAGTGGCCACCGCACAGATACGCAGTATTTT
v_gene: TRBV12-3/TRBV12-4; j_gene: TRBJ2-7; d_gene: TRBD1; len: 16; abundance: -; CDR3aa: CASSLPPGQGSLEQYF; CDR3nt: TGTGCCAGCAGTTTGCCCCCGGGACAGGGGTCTCTCGAGCAGTACTTC